This T cell receptor beta chain derives from a study of blood T cell repertoires in COVID-19. Study background: Some COVID-19 samples were acute and others convalescent; all came from the United States, Italy and Spain. Sample material is recorded as cDNA or gDNA derived from T cells, B-cell-depleted T cells, or PBMCs.

Looked up from germline, CDR1 is MNHEY and CDR2 is SVGAGI. Deletions cut 2 bases from V and 11 bases from J, with 9 bases between. The CDR3 consists of 11 residues. The assay was immunoSEQ multiplex PCR, and TCRdb's table has in-frame clones only and misses some. The table includes over 150,000 clones, 75% to 90% detected once. The chain carries TRBV6-5 and TRBJ1-1, with D uncertain. The clonotype comes from a man aged 40-55 years who had recovered from COVID-19. Sequencing input: PBMCs or T cells enriched from blood (not recorded which). CDR3 in DNA: TGTGCCAGCAGTTACGGAGTGATGGCTTTCTTT. Protein: CASSYGVMAFF.